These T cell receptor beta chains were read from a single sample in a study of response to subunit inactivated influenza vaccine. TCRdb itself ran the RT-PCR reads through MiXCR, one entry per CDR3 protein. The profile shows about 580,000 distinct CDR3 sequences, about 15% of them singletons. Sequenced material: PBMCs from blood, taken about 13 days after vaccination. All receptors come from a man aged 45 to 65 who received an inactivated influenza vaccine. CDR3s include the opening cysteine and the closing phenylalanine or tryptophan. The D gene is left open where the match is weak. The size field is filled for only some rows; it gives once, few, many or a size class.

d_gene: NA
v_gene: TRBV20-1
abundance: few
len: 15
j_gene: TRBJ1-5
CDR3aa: CSARGGVARHQPQHF
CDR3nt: TGCAGTGCTAGAGGAGGGGTTGCCCGACATCAGCCCCAGCATTTT

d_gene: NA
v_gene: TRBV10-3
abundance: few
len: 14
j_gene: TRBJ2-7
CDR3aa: CAISDPRGSYEQYF
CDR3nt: TGTGCCATCAGTGATCCTAGGGGGTCCTACGAGCAGTACTTC

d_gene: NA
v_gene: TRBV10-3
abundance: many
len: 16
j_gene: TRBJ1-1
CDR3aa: CAISEGSRSLNTEAFF
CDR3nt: TGTGCCATCAGTGAGGGGAGCAGAAGCCTGAACACTGAAGCTTTCTTT

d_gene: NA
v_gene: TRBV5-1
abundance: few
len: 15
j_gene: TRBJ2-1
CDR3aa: CASSPYREGHNEQFF
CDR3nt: TGCGCCAGCAGCCCCTACAGGGAGGGCCACAATGAGCAGTTCTTC

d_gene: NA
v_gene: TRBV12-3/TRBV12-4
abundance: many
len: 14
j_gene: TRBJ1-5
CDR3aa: CASSSGPSNQPQHF
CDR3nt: TGTGCCAGCAGTTCGGGGCCTAGCAATCAGCCCCAGCATTTT

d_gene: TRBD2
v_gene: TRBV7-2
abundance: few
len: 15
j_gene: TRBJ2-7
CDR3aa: CASSFRTSGRGEQYF
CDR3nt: TGTGCCAGCAGCTTTCGGACTAGCGGGAGAGGTGAGCAGTACTTC

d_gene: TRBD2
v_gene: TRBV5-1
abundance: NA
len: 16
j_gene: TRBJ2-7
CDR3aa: CASSPGGLRLTYEQYF
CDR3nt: TGCGCCAGCAGCCCGGGGGGACTGCGTCTTACCTACGAGCAGTACTTC

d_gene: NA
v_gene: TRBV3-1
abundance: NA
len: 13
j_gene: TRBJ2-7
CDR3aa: CASSQGARSEQYF
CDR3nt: TGTGCCAGCAGCCAAGGGGCACGGAGCGAGCAGTACTTC

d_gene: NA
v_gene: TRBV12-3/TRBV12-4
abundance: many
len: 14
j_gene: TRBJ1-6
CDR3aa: CASSFEGRNSPLHF
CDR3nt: TGTGCCAGCAGTTTTGAGGGGCGGAATTCACCCCTCCACTTT

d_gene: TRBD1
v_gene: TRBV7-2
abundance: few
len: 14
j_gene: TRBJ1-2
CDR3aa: CASSSTGQGYGYTF
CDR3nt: TGTGCCAGCAGCTCCACGGGACAGGGGTATGGCTACACCTTC

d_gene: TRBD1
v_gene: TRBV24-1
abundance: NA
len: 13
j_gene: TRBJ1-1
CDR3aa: CATTGDGDTEAFF
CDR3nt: TGTGCCACAACAGGGGACGGGGACACTGAAGCTTTCTTT

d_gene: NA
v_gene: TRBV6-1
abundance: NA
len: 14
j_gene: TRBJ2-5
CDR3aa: CASSKDLTRETQYF
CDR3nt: TGTGCCAGCAGTAAAGACTTAACTCGAGAGACCCAGTACTTC

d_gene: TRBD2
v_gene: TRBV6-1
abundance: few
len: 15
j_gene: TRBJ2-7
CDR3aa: CASSPIAGGPYEQYF
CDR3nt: TGTGCCAGCAGCCCCATAGCGGGGGGCCCCTACGAGCAGTACTTC

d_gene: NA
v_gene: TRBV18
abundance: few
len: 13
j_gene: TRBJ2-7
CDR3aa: CASSTTDSYEQYF
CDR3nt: TGTGCCAGCTCAACGACAGACTCCTACGAGCAGTACTTC

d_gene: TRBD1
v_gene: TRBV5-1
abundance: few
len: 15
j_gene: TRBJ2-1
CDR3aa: CASSLSGQGAHEQFF
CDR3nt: TGCGCCAGCAGCTTGTCCGGACAGGGGGCTCATGAGCAGTTCTTC

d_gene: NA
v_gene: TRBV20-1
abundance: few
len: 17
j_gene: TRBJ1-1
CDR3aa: CSARDAMAGTMNTEAFF
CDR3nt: TGCAGTGCTAGAGATGCGATGGCTGGCACCATGAACACTGAAGCTTTCTTT

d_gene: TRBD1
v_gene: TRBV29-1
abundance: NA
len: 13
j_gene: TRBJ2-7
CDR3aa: CSVAGQGGNEQYF
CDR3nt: TGCAGCGTTGCTGGACAGGGGGGAAACGAGCAGTACTTC

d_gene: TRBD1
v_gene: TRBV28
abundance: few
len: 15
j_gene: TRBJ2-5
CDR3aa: CASRDQRGLGETQYF
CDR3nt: TGTGCCAGCAGGGACCAAAGGGGGCTAGGAGAGACCCAGTACTTC

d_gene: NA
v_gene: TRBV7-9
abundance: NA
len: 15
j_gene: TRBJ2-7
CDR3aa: CASSIASGPTVVQYF
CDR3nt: TGTGCCAGCAGCATAGCCTCTGGTCCCACGGTAGTGCAGTACTTC

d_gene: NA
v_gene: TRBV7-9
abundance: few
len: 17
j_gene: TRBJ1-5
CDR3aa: CASSLFTGPRRGQPQHF
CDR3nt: TGTGCCAGCAGCTTATTTACAGGGCCCCGTCGGGGGCAGCCCCAGCATTTT

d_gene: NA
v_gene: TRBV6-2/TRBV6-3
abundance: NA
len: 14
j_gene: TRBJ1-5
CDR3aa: CASSYPGKSQPQHF
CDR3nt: TGTGCCAGCAGTTACCCCGGGAAAAGTCAGCCCCAGCATTTT

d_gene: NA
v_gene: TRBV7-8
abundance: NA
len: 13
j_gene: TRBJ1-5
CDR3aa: CASSGGRDQPQHF
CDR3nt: TGTGCCAGCAGCGGAGGACGGGATCAGCCCCAGCATTTT

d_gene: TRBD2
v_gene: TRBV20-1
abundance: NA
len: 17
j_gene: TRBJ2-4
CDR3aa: CSARGGLALERGNIQYF
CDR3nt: TGCAGTGCTAGAGGGGGACTAGCGCTCGAGAGGGGGAACATTCAGTACTTC

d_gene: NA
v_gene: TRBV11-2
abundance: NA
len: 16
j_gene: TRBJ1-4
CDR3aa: CASSLAGATTNEKLFF
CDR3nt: TGTGCCAGCAGCTTAGCGGGGGCAACAACTAATGAAAAACTGTTTTTT

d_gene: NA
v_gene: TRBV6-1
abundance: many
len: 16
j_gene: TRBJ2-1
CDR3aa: CASSPGLVSSYNEQFF
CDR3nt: TGTGCCAGCAGTCCTGGACTGGTCAGCTCCTACAATGAGCAGTTCTTC

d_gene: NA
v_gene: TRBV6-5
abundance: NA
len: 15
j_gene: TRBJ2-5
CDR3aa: CASSYGTTNRETQYF
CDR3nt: TGTGCCAGCAGTTACGGTACCACCAACAGGGAGACCCAGTACTTC

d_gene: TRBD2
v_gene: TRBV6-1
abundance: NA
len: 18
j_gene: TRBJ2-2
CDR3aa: CASSLPLSTSGAAGELFF
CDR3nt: TGTGCCAGCAGCCTACCGCTCTCGACTAGCGGGGCCGCCGGGGAGCTGTTTTTT

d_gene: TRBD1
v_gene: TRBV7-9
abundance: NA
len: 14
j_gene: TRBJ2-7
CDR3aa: CASSEGTGRYEQYF
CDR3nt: TGTGCCAGCAGCGAGGGGACAGGAAGGTACGAGCAGTACTTC

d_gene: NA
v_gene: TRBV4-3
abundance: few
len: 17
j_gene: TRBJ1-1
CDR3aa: CASSPSRLGDMNTEAFF
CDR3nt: TGCGCCAGCAGCCCATCGAGGTTAGGGGACATGAACACTGAAGCTTTCTTT

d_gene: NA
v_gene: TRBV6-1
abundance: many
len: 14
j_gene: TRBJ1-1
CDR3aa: CASSTSGGNTEAFF
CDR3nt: TGTGCCAGCAGCACTTCAGGTGGGAATACTGAAGCTTTCTTT

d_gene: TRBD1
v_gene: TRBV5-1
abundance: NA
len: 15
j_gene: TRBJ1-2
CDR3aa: CASSLGVTGEYGYTF
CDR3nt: TGCGCCAGCAGCTTGGGGGTGACAGGGGAATATGGCTACACCTTC

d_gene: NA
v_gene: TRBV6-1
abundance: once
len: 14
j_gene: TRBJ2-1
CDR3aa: CASSRQGQNNEQFF
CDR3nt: TGTGCCAGCAGCCGCCAAGGACAGAACAATGAGCAGTTCTTC

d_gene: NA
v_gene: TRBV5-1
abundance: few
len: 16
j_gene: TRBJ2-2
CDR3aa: CASSLIGSAGPGELFF
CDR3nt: TGCGCCAGCAGCTTGATCGGTTCGGCTGGGCCCGGGGAGCTGTTTTTT

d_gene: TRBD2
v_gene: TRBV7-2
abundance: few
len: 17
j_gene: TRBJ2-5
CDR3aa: CASSPTGLAGGYTTQYF
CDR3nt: TGTGCCAGCAGCCCAACGGGACTAGCGGGAGGGTACACGACCCAGTACTTC

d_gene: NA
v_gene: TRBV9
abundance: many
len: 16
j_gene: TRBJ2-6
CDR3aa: CASSVAVERGANVLTF
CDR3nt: TGTGCCAGCAGCGTAGCCGTTGAGCGAGGGGCCAACGTCCTGACTTTC

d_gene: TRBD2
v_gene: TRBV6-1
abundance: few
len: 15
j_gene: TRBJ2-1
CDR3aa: CASSTGLAGVNEQFF
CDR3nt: TGTGCCAGCAGCACGGGACTAGCGGGAGTCAATGAGCAGTTCTTC

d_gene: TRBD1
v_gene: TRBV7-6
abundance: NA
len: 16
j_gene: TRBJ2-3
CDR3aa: CASSLPGTGTPDTQYF
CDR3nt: TGTGCCAGCAGTTTGCCAGGGACAGGGACCCCAGATACGCAGTATTTT

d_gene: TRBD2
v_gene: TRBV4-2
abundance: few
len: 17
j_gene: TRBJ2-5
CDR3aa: CASSQERAGGNRETQYF
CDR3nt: TGTGCCAGCAGCCAAGAGCGAGCGGGGGGTAATCGAGAGACCCAGTACTTC

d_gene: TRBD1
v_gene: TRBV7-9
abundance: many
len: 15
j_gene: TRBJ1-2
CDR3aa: CASSLGDRGFYGYTF
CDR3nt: TGTGCCAGCAGCTTAGGTGACAGGGGATTCTATGGCTACACCTTC

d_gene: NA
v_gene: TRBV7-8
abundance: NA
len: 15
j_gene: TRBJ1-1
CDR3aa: CASSSNRRFNTEAFF
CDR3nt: TGTGCCAGCAGCTCAAACCGACGGTTTAACACTGAAGCTTTCTTT

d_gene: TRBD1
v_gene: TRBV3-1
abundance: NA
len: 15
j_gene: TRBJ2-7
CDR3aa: CASTQRTGDSYEQYF
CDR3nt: TGTGCCAGCACCCAACGAACAGGGGACTCCTACGAGCAGTACTTC

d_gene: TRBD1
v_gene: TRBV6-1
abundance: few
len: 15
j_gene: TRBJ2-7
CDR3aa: CASRARGSDSYEQYF
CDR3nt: TGTGCCAGCAGGGCCAGGGGGTCCGACTCCTACGAGCAGTACTTC

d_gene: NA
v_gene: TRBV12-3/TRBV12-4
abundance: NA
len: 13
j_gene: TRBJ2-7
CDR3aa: CASSFGGPWEQYF
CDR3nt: TGTGCCAGCAGTTTCGGCGGACCCTGGGAGCAGTACTTC

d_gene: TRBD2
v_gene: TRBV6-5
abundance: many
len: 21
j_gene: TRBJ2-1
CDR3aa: CASRSAPGTSGPRSSYNEQFF
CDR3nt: TGTGCCAGCAGGTCAGCCCCCGGGACTAGCGGGCCACGGAGCTCCTACAATGAGCAGTTCTTC

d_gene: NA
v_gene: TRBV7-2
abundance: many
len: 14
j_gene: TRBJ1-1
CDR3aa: CASSSVVANTEAFF
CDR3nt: TGTGCCAGCAGCTCCGTGGTGGCGAACACTGAAGCTTTCTTT

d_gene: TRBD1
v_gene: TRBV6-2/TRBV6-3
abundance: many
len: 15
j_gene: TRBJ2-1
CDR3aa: CASSSGQGAYNEQFF
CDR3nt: TGTGCCAGCAGTTCCGGACAGGGGGCTTACAATGAGCAGTTCTTC

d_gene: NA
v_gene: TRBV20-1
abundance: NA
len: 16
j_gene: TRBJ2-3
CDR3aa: CSATLLRGRSTDTQYF
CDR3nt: TGCAGTGCCACACTACTCCGGGGTCGATCCACAGATACGCAGTATTTT

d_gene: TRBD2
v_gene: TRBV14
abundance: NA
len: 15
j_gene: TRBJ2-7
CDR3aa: CASSRGLGESYEQYF
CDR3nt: TGTGCCAGCAGCCGAGGACTAGGGGAATCCTACGAGCAGTACTTC

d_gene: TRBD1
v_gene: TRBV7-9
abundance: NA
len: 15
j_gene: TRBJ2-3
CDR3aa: CASSLGQGLTDTQYF
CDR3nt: TGTGCCAGCAGCTTGGGACAGGGACTCACAGATACGCAGTATTTT

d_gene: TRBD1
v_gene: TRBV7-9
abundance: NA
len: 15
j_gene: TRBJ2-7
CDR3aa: CASSLAFLTGDEQYF
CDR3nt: TGTGCCAGCAGCTTAGCCTTTTTGACAGGGGACGAGCAGTACTTC

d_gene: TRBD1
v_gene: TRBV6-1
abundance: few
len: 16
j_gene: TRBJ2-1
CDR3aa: CASSPPTGGLYNEQFF
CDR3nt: TGTGCCAGCAGTCCCCCGACAGGGGGCCTCTACAATGAGCAGTTCTTC

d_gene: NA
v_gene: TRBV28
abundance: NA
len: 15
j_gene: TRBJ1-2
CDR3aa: CASSGNRVIVHGYTF
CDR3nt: TGTGCCAGCAGTGGGAATCGGGTGATTGTGCATGGCTACACCTTC

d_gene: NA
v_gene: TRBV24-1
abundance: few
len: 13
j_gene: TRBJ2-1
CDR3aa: CATRTNGANEQFF
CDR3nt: TGTGCCACCAGGACTAACGGAGCCAATGAGCAGTTCTTC

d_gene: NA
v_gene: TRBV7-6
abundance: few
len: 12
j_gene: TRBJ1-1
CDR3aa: CASSLDSTEAFF
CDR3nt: TGTGCCAGCAGCTTAGACAGTACTGAAGCTTTCTTT

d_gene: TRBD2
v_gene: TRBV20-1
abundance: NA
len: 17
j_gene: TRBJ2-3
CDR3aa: CSASGLAGGLSTDTQYF
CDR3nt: TGCAGTGCTAGCGGACTAGCGGGGGGACTTAGCACAGATACGCAGTATTTT